The 21 T cell receptor beta chains in this list originate from one sample, sequenced in a study of blood T cell repertoires in COVID-19. Data came from immunoSEQ multiplex PCR; TCRdb stores just in-frame clones and leaves some out. Here the sample spans about 160,000 clones, 85% to 90% being singletons. What was sequenced was peripheral blood. All receptors derive from a woman in her 70s with COVID-19, enrolled during active disease.

This chain uses TRBV7-3 with TRBJ2-5; 13 bases fit TRBD2. This CDR3 is 15 amino acids long. Per germline, CDR1 SGHTA and CDR2 FQGTGA. V lost 5 bases, J lost 5 bases, and 5 bases stayed unmatched. CDR3 sequence reads: CASSPRGLAGETQYF. CDR3 bases: TGTGCCAGCAGCCCACGGGGACTAGCGGGGGAGACCCAGTACTTC. Full variable domain (outside the CDR3, taken from reference TRBV7-3 and TRBJ2-5): GAGVSQTPSNKVTEKGKYVELRCDPISGHTALYWYRQSLGQGPEFLIYFQGTGAADDSGLPNDRFFAVRPEGSVSTLKIQRTERGDSAVYLCASSPRGLAGETQYFGPGTRLLVL.

V is TRBV28 and J is TRBJ1-2; no reliable D call. CDR1 and CDR2 from the germline V gene are MDHEN and SYDVKM. This CDR3 has 15 amino acids. With 7 bases removed from V and 4 bases from J, the gap between germline ends came to 19 bases. CDR3: CASILYSGGGYGYTF. The CDR3 DNA is TGTGCCAGCATTCTCTACTCCGGAGGTGGCTATGGCTACACCTTC.

The genes are TRBV7-3 and TRBJ1-1; a weak D match, TRBD1 (5 bases). The CDR3 spans 13 residues. Germline V CDR1 and CDR2: SGHTA, FQGTGA. Trimming took off 4 bases at V and 3 bases at J, with 9 bases between the two ends. CDR3 loop: CASSSQGDTEAFF. CDR3 nucleotide sequence: TGTGCCAGCAGCTCCCAAGGGGACACTGAAGCTTTCTTT.

The CDR3 sequence is CASSTPQGWDEQFF. The CDR3 nucleotides are TGTGCCAGTAGTACCCCCCAGGGATGGGATGAGCAGTTCTTC. The chain has TRBV19 and TRBJ2-1; D possibly corresponds to TRBD1 (5 bases). The CDR3 length is 14 residues. V lost 4 bases and J lost 8, with 15 bases in between. Germline-derived CDR1 and CDR2 are LNHDA and SQIVND (reference sequence).

The rearrangement joins TRBV29-1 to TRBJ1-2; weak D call: TRBD1 (6 bases). The CDR3 runs to 12 residues. The V and J ends lost 8 bases and 4 bases respectively, with 14 bases between them. Germline-derived CDR1 and CDR2 are SQVTM and ANQGSEA. This CDR3 is CSSEGGGYGYTF. The CDR3 region has the DNA TGCAGCTCTGAGGGGGGGGGCTATGGCTACACCTTC.

This chain links TRBV7-6 with TRBJ1-1; the match to TRBD1 covers 8 bases. The V gene's germline CDR1 is SGHVS and CDR2 FNYEAQ. V shed 5 bases and J 1 base; nucleotides not matched to a gene: 9. The CDR3 is 16 residues long. As DNA, the CDR3 is TGTGCCAGCAGCCTCCCCCCGGGGACAGGGAACACTGAAGCTTTCTTT. Encoded protein: CASSLPPGTGNTEAFF.

V usage is TRBV7-9 and J usage is TRBJ2-3; TRBD2 matches 10 bases. CDR1 SEHNR and CDR2 FQNEAQ come from the germline V gene (reference sequence). The CDR3 contains 17 residues. V trimming: 5 bases; J trimming: 2 bases; junction bases outside the gene matches: 10. The CDR3 DNA is TGTGCCAGCAGCCTCGCCCCCCTAGCGGGGGCCACAGATACGCAGTATTTT. It codes for CASSLAPLAGATDTQYF.

This rearrangement joins TRBV5-1 to TRBJ1-6; D remains ambiguous. The germline V gene encodes CDR1 SGHRS and CDR2 YFSETQ. This CDR3 comprises 14 residues. V was cut by 0 bases and J by 9 bases, with 10 bases left in between. CDR3 sequence: CASSLEAQSSPLHF. The DNA of the CDR3 is TGCGCCAGCAGCTTGGAAGCACAGAGTTCACCCCTCCACTTT.

The chain carries TRBV6-2 or TRBV6-3 and TRBJ1-3; D call uncertain. This CDR3 has 13 residues. V was cut by 0 bases and J by 4 bases, with 4 bases left in between. Germline values: CDR1 MNHEY, CDR2 SVGEGT. Here the CDR3 reads CASSYSVGNTIYF. The DNA for the CDR3 is TGTGCCAGCAGTTACTCCGTGGGAAACACCATATATTTT.

This clone was counted a few times. J is TRBJ2-3 and V is TRBV5-4, with 8 bases identical to TRBD1. V was pared by 0 bases and J by 7 bases, with 7 bases of the junction left unmatched. The CDR3 has 15 residues. The germline CDR1 and CDR2 sequences are SGHNT and YYREEE (reference sequence). For the CDR3, the DNA is TGTGCCAGCAGCTTGGAGACAGGGGCGTTGAATACGCAGTATTTT. Its protein product is CASSLETGALNTQYF.

The gene calls are TRBV4-1 and TRBJ1-1, with D unclear. This CDR3 has 15 residues. Germline V lookup: CDR1 MGHRA, CDR2 YSYEKL. The V end lost 4 bases, the J end lost 1 base, and 13 bases lay between the germline ends. The CDR3 nucleotides are TGCGCCAGCAGCCCCCCCCACCCCGGGAACACTGAAGCTTTCTTT. Encoded protein: CASSPPHPGNTEAFF.

V and J are TRBV15 and TRBJ1-5; D unresolved. This CDR3 region has 14 residues. Germline loops: CDR1 LNHNV, CDR2 YYDKDF (reference sequence). The germline V and J ends were trimmed by 4 bases and 0 bases, with 7 bases remaining between them. For the CDR3, the DNA is TGTGCCACCAGCACGGGTAATAGCAATCAGCCCCAGCATTTT. It translates to CATSTGNSNQPQHF.

This clone was detected a few times. This chain uses TRBV29-1 with TRBJ1-1; 9 nucleotides align to TRBD1. The CDR3 extends over 14 amino acids. The V gene end was trimmed by 7 bases and the J gene end by 1 base; junction bases not matched to a gene: 7. The germline gives CDR1 SQVTM, CDR2 ANQGSEA. The CDR3 protein is CSAKPGQGNTEAFF. Written as DNA, the CDR3 is TGCAGCGCTAAACCGGGACAGGGGAACACTGAAGCTTTCTTT.

The chain couples TRBV3-1 (or the pseudogene TRBV3-2) to TRBJ1-1; no reliable D call. Trimming shortened V by 3 bases and J by 11 bases, and 16 bases separated the two germline ends. The CDR3 is 13 amino acids. CDR1 is LGHDT and CDR2 is YNNKEL in the germline V gene (reference sequence). CDR3 amino acids: CASSHTEEITAFF. CDR3 DNA sequence: TGTGCCAGCAGCCACACCGAGGAGATAACGGCTTTCTTT.

The genes are TRBV15 and TRBJ1-3, with D unclear. Per germline, CDR1 LNHNV and CDR2 YYDKDF (reference sequence). The CDR3 has 15 residues. The V gene lost 3 bases and the J gene lost 8 bases, with 17 bases spanning the gap. CDR3 loop: CATSSFEAGGYTIYF. In DNA, the CDR3 is TGTGCCACCAGCAGCTTCGAGGCAGGCGGGTACACCATATATTTT.

The V gene is TRBV5-4, the J gene TRBJ2-5; 11 bases align to TRBD2. The J segment lost 7 bases and the V segment lost 2 bases, leaving 4 bases of the junction unmatched. Germline V gene data show CDR1 as SGHNT and CDR2 as YYREEE (reference sequence). The CDR3 loop spans 14 amino acids. The CDR3: CASSFLAGGGTQYF. Written as DNA, the CDR3 is TGTGCCAGCAGCTTCCTAGCGGGGGGCGGGACCCAGTACTTC.

This chain connects TRBV11-2 to TRBJ2-2, with D unclear. Trimming pared 4 bases from V and 5 bases from J, leaving 14 bases between. Germline-derived CDR1 and CDR2 are SGHAT and FQNNGV. The CDR3 is 15 residues long. In DNA, the CDR3 is TGTGCCAGCAGCTACCCTACGGGTAATACCGGGGAGCTGTTTTTT. This gives the protein CASSYPTGNTGELFF. Using reference TRBV11-2 and TRBJ2-2 for the parts outside the CDR3, the full variable domain is EAGVAQSPRYKIIEKRQSVAFWCNPISGHATLYWYQQILGQGPKLLIQFQNNGVVDDSQLPKDRFSAERLKGVDSTLKIQPAKLEDSAVYLCASSYPTGNTGELFFGEGSRLTVL.

This clone was observed a single time. V is TRBV5-1 and J is TRBJ1-1; D remains ambiguous. In germline, CDR1 is SGHRS, CDR2 YFSETQ. Trimming shortened V by 0 bases and J by 1 base, and 16 bases separated the two germline ends. The CDR3 covers 17 residues. CDR3 sequence reads: CASSLAQALPSNTEAFF. The CDR3 region has the DNA TGCGCCAGCAGCTTGGCCCAAGCACTACCATCGAACACTGAAGCTTTCTTT.

This chain uses TRBV7-2 with TRBJ2-5; 7 bases map to TRBD2. V trimming: 5 bases; J trimming: 5 bases; junction bases outside the gene matches: 14. The CDR3 is 16 amino acids. The germline CDR1 and CDR2 sequences are SGHTA and FQGNSA. The CDR3 nucleotides are TGTGCCAGCAGCCTCGCCGGGTCGGGGGGTAGGGAGACCCAGTACTTC. Amino acid sequence: CASSLAGSGGRETQYF.

V is TRBV4-1 and J is TRBJ2-3, with D tentatively TRBD1 (6 bases). Germline V gene sequence: CDR1 MGHRA, CDR2 YSYEKL. V lost 1 base to trimming and J lost 6 bases, with 14 bases between them. CDR3 length: 15 amino acids. The CDR3 sequence: CASSQGGGYPDTQYF. CDR3 sequence (DNA): TGCGCCAGCAGCCAAGGAGGGGGATACCCGGATACGCAGTATTTT.

V gene TRBV7-2 combines with J gene TRBJ2-3; TRBD2 matches 12 bases. This CDR3 spans 15 amino acids. Unmatched junction bases numbered 7, after V lost 4 bases and J lost 8 bases. Germline V gives CDR1 SGHTA, CDR2 FQGNSA. This CDR3 is CASSSTSGGMLTQYF. The CDR3 DNA is TGTGCCAGCAGCTCCACTAGCGGGGGGATGCTTACGCAGTATTTT.